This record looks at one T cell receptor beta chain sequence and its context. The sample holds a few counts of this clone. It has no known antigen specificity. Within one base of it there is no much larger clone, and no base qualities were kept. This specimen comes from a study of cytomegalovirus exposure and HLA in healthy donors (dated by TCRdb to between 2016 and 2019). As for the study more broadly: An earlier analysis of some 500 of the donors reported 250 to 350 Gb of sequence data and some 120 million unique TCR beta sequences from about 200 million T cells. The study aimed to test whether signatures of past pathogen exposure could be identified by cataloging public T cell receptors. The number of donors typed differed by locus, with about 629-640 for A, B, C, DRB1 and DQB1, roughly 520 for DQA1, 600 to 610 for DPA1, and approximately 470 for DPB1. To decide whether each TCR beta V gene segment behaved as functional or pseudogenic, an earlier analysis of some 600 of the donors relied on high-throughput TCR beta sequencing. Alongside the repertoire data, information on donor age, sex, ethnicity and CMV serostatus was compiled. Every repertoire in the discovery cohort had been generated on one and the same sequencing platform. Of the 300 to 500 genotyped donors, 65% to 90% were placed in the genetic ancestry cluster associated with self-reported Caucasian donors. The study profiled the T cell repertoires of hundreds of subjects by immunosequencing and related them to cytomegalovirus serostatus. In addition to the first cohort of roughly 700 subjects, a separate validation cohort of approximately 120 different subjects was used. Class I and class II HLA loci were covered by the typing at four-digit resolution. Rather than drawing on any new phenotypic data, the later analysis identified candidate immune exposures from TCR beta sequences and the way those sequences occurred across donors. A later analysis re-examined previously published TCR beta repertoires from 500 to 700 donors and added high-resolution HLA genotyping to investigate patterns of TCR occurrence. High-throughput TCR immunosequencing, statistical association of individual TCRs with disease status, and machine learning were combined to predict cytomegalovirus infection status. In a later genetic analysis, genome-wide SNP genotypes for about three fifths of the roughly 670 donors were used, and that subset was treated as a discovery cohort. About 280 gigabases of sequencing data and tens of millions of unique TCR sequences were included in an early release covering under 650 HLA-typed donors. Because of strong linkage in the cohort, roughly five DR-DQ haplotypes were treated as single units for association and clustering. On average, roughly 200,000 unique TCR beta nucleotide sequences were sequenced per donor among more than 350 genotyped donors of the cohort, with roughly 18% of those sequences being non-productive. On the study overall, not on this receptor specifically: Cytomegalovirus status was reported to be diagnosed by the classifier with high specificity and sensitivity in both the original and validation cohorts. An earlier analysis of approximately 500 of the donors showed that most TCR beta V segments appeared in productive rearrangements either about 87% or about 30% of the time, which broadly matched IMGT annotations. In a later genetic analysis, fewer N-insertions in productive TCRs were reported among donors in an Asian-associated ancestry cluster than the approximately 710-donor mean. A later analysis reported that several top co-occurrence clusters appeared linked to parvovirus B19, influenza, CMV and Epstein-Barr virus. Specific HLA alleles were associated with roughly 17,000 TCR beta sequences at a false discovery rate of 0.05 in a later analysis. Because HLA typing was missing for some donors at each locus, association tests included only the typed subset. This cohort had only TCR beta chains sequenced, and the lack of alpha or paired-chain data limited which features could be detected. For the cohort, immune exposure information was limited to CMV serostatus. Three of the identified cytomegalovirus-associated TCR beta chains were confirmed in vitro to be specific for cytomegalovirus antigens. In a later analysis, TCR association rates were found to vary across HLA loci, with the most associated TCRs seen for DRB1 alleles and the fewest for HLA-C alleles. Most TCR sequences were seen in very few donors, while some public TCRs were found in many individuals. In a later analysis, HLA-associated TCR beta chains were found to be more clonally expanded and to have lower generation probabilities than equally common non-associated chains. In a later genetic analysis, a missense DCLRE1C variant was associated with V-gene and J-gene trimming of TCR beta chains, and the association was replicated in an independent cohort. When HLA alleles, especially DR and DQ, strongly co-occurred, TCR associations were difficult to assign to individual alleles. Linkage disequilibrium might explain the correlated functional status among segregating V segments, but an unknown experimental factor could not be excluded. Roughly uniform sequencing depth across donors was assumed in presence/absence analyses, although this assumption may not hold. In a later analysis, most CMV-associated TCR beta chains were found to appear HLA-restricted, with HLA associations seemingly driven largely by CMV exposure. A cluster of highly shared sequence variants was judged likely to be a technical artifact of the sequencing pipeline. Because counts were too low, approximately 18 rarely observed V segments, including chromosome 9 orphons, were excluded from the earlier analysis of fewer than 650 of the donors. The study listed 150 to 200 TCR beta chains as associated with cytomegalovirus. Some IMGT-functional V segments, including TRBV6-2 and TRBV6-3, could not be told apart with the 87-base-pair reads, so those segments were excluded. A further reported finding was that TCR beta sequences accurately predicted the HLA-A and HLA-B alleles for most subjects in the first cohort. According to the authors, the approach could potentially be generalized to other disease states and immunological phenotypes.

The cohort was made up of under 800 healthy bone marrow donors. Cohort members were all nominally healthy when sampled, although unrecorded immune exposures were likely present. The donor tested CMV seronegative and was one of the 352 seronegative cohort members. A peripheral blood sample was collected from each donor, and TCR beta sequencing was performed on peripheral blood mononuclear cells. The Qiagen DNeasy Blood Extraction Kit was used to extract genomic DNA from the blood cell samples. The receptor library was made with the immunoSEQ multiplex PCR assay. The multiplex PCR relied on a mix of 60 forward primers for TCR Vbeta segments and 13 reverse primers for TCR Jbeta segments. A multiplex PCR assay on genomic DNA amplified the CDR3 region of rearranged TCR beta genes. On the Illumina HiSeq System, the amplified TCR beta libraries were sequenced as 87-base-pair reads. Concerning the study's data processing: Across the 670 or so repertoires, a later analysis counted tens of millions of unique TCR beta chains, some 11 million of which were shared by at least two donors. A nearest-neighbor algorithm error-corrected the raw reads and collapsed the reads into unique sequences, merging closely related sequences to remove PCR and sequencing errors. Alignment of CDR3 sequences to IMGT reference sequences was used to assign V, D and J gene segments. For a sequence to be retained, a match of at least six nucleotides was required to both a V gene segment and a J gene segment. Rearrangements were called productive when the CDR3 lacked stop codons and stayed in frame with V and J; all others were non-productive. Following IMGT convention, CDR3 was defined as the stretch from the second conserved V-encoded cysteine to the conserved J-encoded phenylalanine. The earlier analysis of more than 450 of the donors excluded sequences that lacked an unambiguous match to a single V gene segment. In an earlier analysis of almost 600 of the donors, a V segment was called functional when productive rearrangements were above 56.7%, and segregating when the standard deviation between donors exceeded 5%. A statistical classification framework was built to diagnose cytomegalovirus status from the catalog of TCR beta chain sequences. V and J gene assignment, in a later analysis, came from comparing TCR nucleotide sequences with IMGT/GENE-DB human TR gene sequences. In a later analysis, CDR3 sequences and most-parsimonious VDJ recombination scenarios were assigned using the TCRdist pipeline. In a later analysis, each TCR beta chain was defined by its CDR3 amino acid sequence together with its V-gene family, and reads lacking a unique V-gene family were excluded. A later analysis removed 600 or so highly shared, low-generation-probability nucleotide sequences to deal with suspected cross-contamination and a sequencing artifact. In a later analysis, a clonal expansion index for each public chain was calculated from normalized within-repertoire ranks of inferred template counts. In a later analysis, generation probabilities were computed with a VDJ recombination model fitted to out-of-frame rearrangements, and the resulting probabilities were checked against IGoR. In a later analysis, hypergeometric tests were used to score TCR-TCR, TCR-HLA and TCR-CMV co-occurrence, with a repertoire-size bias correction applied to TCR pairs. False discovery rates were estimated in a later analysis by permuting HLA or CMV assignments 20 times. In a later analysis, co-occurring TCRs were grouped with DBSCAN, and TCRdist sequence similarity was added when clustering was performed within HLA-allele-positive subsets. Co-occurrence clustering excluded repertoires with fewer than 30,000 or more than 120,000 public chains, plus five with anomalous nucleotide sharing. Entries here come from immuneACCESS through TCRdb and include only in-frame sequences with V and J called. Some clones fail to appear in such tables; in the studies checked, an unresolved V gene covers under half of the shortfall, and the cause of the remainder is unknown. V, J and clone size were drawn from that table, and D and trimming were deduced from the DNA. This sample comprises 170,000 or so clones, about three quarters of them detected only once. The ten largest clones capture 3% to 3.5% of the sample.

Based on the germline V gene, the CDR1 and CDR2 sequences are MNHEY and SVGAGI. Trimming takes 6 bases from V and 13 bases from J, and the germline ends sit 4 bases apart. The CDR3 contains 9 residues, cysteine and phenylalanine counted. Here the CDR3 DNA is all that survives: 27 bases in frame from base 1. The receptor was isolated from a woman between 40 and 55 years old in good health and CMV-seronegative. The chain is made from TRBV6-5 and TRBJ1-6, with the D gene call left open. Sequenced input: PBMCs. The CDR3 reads CASRTPLHF. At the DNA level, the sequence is TGTGCCAGCAGGACTCCCCTCCACTTT.